The 18 T cell receptor beta chains in this list originate from one sample, sequenced in a study of T-cell reconstitution after alpha-beta-depleted transplantation in children (TCRdb year 2016). To prepare the library, PCR was applied. The sequencer was an Illumina HiSeq 2500. Molecular barcoding was employed in the preparation of TCR libraries, with unique molecular identifiers being used to normalize TCRbeta repertoire quantification. The public reads were reprocessed in TCRdb via fastp at Q25 and MiXCR, keeping in-frame beta chains. All rows with the same CDR3 protein become a single entry with the most common DNA and genes. This sample gives some 530,000 distinct CDR3 sequences in total; about 12% of them show up just once. The top ten clones comprise around 5.6% of the sample. Source: PBMCs from the stem cell graft donor, taken from the stem cell graft. These receptors came from a human donor who donated a stem cell graft to a child with combined immunodeficiency.

The chain joins TRBV6-2 or TRBV6-3 to TRBJ2-1; 8 bases agree with TRBD2. From germline, CDR1 is MNHEY and CDR2 SVGEGT. The junction had 11 bases not matched to a gene; V was cut back by 0 bases and J by 4 bases. The CDR3 loop spans 18 amino acids. In DNA form, the CDR3 reads TGTGCCAGCAGTTACTCGGGAGGTACTAGCGGTTTATACAATGAGCAGTTCTTC. Translation gives CASSYSGGTSGLYNEQFF.

The chain joins TRBV13 to TRBJ2-2; D may be TRBD1 (6 bases). The CDR3 consists of 15 residues. V lost 3 bases and J lost 3, with 11 bases in between. From germline, CDR1 is PRHDT and CDR2 FYEKMQ (reference sequence). The CDR3 is CASSFQGRYTGELFF. The DNA of the CDR3 is TGTGCCAGCAGCTTTCAGGGGCGGTACACCGGGGAGCTGTTTTTT.

This clonotype was detected many times. J is TRBJ2-1 and V is TRBV20-1, with TRBD2 matching over 10 bases. The CDR3 is made up of 18 amino acids. Per the germline V gene, CDR1 is DFQATT and CDR2 is SNEGSKA (reference sequence). The junction had 16 bases not matched to a gene; V was cut back by 4 bases and J by 4 bases. CDR3 nucleotides: TGCAGTGCTACAAAAACCCTAAGCGGGAGGGCCATGTACAATGAGCAGTTCTTC. Protein product: CSATKTLSGRAMYNEQFF.

This clonotype has a count of ten or more. The genes are TRBV5-1 and TRBJ2-5, with 14 bases aligning to TRBD2. From germline, CDR1 is SGHRS and CDR2 YFSETQ. Trimming removed 3 bases from V and 1 base from J; junction bases left unmatched: 5. The CDR3 is 17 amino acids. CDR3 in DNA: TGCGCCAGCAGCTATACCGGGACTAGCGGGGGCCAAGAGACCCAGTACTTC. It translates to CASSYTGTSGGQETQYF.

The chain links TRBV11-2 to TRBJ1-1; D unresolved. This CDR3 has 16 residues. The germline gives CDR1 SGHAT, CDR2 FQNNGV. With 1 base removed from V and 0 bases from J, the gap between germline ends came to 12 bases. For the CDR3, the DNA is TGTGCCAGCAGCTTAGGACCCTTGGGCATGAACACTGAAGCTTTCTTT. Translated: CASSLGPLGMNTEAFF.

The chain carries TRBV7-6 and TRBJ2-1, with 13 positions matching TRBD2. This CDR3 spans 20 amino acids. J gave up 2 bases and V 4 bases, and 14 bases lay outside the gene matches. Germline assignment: CDR1 SGHVS and CDR2 FNYEAQ. The DNA of the CDR3 is TGTGCCAGCAGCTGGGGACTAGCGGGAAACCCACTGATCACCTACAATGAGCAGTTCTTC. Translated, it gives CASSWGLAGNPLITYNEQFF.

The rearrangement uses TRBV12-3 or TRBV12-4 and TRBJ1-1; weak D call: TRBD1 (6 bases). The CDR3 totals 16 residues. Trimming took 5 bases from V and 9 from J, leaving 25 bases between them. CDR3 loop: CASSPRQAPLAKKAFF. The CDR3 nucleotides read TGTGCCAGCAGTCCCCGACAGGCCCCCCTCGCGAAAAAAGCTTTCTTT.

This clonotype was counted a few times. The J gene is TRBJ2-3, the V gene TRBV12-3 or TRBV12-4, with D perhaps TRBD1 or TRBD2 (5 bases each). The CDR3 extends over 17 amino acids. The V gene lost 4 bases and the J gene lost 1 base, with 18 bases spanning the gap. The CDR3 coding sequence is TGTGCCAGCAGTTGGGACCCGGGCCTTCGGGGCACAGATACGCAGTATTTT. Translating gives CASSWDPGLRGTDTQYF.

The CDR3 DNA reads as TGCAGTGCTCCCGACACGACATCCTACGAGCAGTACTTC. This sequence encodes CSAPDTTSYEQYF. The V and J genes are TRBV20-1 and TRBJ2-7; no firm D call. The CDR3 contains 13 residues. V was trimmed by 5 bases and J by 1 base, leaving 12 bases between them. The V gene's germline CDR1 is DFQATT and CDR2 SNEGSKA (reference sequence).

This chain links TRBV18 with TRBJ2-5; 8 nucleotides match TRBD1. The germline V gene encodes CDR1 KGHSH and CDR2 LQKENI. Trimming took 3 bases from V and 4 from J; bases not matched to a gene: 7. The CDR3 length is 15 residues. The CDR3 is CASSPPSGGRETQYF. The CDR3 DNA reads as TGTGCCAGCTCACCCCCCTCAGGGGGCCGAGAGACCCAGTACTTC.

In this sample, this clonotype turned up a few times. J is TRBJ2-2 and V is TRBV11-2; a possible D gene is TRBD2 (6 bases). The V gene's germline CDR1 is SGHAT and CDR2 FQNNGV. The CDR3 is made up of 14 amino acids. V was trimmed by 2 bases and J by 7 bases, leaving 11 bases between them. The CDR3 is CASSLIRLGGELFF. The CDR3 nucleotides read TGTGCCAGCAGCTTAATCCGACTAGGCGGGGAGCTGTTTTTT.

The CDR3: CSVPPRGGTNYGYTF. The CDR3 region has the DNA TGCAGCGTTCCCCCCAGGGGAGGGACTAACTATGGCTACACCTTC. This chain links TRBV29-1 with TRBJ1-2; D possibly corresponds to TRBD1 (6 bases). CDR1 and CDR2 from the germline V gene are SQVTM and ANQGSEA. The CDR3 is 15 amino acids. Trimming cost V 5 bases and J 0 bases, with 16 bases left between them.

The rearrangement uses TRBV2 and TRBJ2-1; possibly TRBD2 for D (5 bases). The CDR3 consists of 17 residues. CDR1 and CDR2 from the germline V gene are SNHLY and FYNNEI. Trimming removed 0 bases from V and 8 bases from J, with 20 bases in between. DNA for the CDR3: TGTGCCAGCAGTGAAGCAGAGGCTAGCACGTCTTTCGATGAGCAGTTCTTC. Protein sequence: CASSEAEASTSFDEQFF.

The chain is built from TRBV27 and TRBJ2-5; D gene ambiguous. Trimming removed 2 bases at V and 2 bases at J, with 9 bases between. Germline V gene lookup returns CDR1 MNHEY and CDR2 SMNVEV (reference sequence). This CDR3 is built from 14 residues. The chain's CDR3 is CASSLTLAQETQYF. The CDR3, as DNA: TGTGCCAGCAGTTTAACGTTGGCACAAGAGACCCAGTACTTC.

The rearrangement links TRBV19 to TRBJ2-7, with D tentatively TRBD1 (6 bases). The V gene lost 4 bases and the J gene lost 4 bases, with 14 bases spanning the gap. Looked up from germline, CDR1 is LNHDA and CDR2 is SQIVND (reference sequence). The CDR3 is made up of 14 amino acids. The CDR3 region is CASSTFGTQYEQYF. As DNA, the CDR3 is TGTGCCAGTAGTACCTTCGGGACACAATACGAGCAGTACTTC.

The V call is TRBV24-1, the J call TRBJ2-3, with 14 bases fitting TRBD2. J lost 5 bases, V lost 3 bases, and 6 bases had no gene match. CDR3 length: 17 residues. The germline V gene has CDR1 KGHDR and CDR2 SFDVKD. The chain's CDR3 is CATSDRPGLAGEDTQYF. The DNA of the CDR3 is TGTGCCACCAGTGATCGACCGGGACTAGCGGGAGAAGATACGCAGTATTTT.

The chain's CDR3 is CASSQGGQGWTYEQYF. Written as DNA, the CDR3 is TGCGCCAGCAGCCAAGGGGGACAGGGATGGACCTACGAGCAGTACTTC. The V gene is TRBV4-3, the J gene TRBJ2-7; 9 bases fit TRBD1. The germline CDR1 and CDR2 sequences are LGHNA and YSLEER. The CDR3 spans 16 residues. Trimming took 1 base from V and 2 from J; bases not matched to a gene: 6.

V usage is TRBV27 and J usage is TRBJ1-2; D is ambiguous. Trimming took 3 bases from V and 1 from J, leaving 6 bases between them. The germline V gene encodes CDR1 MNHEY and CDR2 SMNVEV (reference sequence). There are 13 residues in the CDR3. The CDR3 here is CASSFQLNYGYTF. The CDR3 coding sequence is TGTGCCAGCAGTTTTCAGCTTAACTATGGCTACACCTTC.